This is a list of T cell receptor beta chains from one sample in a study of cytomegalovirus exposure and HLA in healthy donors. Measured with immunoSEQ multiplex PCR; TCRdb has only the in-frame clones, and not every one. The sample holds roughly 40,000 clones, 50% to 55% seen once. Sequencing used PBMCs. These receptors all come from a human donor in good health. Both conserved end residues are part of each CDR3.

V	J	CDR3
TRBV9	TRBJ2-6	CASSPRTGLSGANVLTF
TRBV28	TRBJ2-7	CATLRQGYEQYF
TRBV2	TRBJ1-1	CASSDQAVSTEAFF
TRBV28	TRBJ1-1	CASSRDRVSEAFF
TRBV7-9	TRBJ1-4	CASSLAPTGGEKLFF
TRBV11-2	TRBJ2-3	CASSLVGARGDTQYF
TRBV6-4	TRBJ2-3	CASSDSYGATDTQYF
TRBV7-8	TRBJ2-5	CASSFTAMQETQYF
TRBV4-1	TRBJ1-1	CASTRTGGPMNTEAFF
TRBV10-3	TRBJ1-5	CATDRDGNQPQHF
TRBV7-8	TRBJ1-6	CASSMGQVNNSPLHF
TRBV6-4	TRBJ2-7	CASSGGQGEMGEQYF
TRBV7-2	TRBJ2-1	CASSLVRTSGNNEQFF
TRBV9	TRBJ2-7	CASSAGLALYEQYF
TRBV28	TRBJ1-1	CASRKTGRGGTEAFF
TRBV7-3	TRBJ2-5	CASSPRHSGAGGTQYF
TRBV20-1	TRBJ1-2	CISGTGDGYTF
TRBV9	TRBJ1-5	CASSAGTGGQPQHF
TRBV2	TRBJ2-4	CASNEDRGQLAKNIQYF
TRBV4-3	TRBJ2-5	CASSTRDRALETQYF
TRBV7-7	TRBJ2-5	CASSSGTGGQETQYF
TRBV5-1	TRBJ1-1	CASSSRQGSGTEAFF
TRBV4-3	TRBJ1-3	CASSQEGGTFSGNTIYF
TRBV7-2	TRBJ2-3	CASSPGLGRRDTQYF
TRBV19	TRBJ2-1	CASTTGTGRLYNEQFF
TRBV6-5	TRBJ2-3	CASSRDRGSTDTQYF
TRBV7-2	TRBJ2-5	CASSAGTAQETQYF
TRBV5-1	.	CASSLADRYEQYF
TRBV19	TRBJ2-1	CASSIRTSGSSYNEQFF
TRBV9	TRBJ1-6	CASSVRGGATSPLHF
TRBV6-6	TRBJ1-2	CASSEDSLYGYTF
TRBV6-1	TRBJ1-3	CASSEAGTGGTGNTIYF
TRBV7-2	TRBJ2-2	CASSSSWGQGNTGELFF
TRBV7-9	TRBJ1-1	CASSLGQGRYTEAFF
TRBV7-8	TRBJ2-2	CASSLNRASGTGELFF
TRBV6-6	TRBJ1-5	CASSYYGTGSQPQHF
TRBV6-1	TRBJ1-5	CASSRTRAGREPQHF
TRBV2	TRBJ2-7	CASSGIGLDYEQYF
TRBV28	TRBJ2-1	CASSPTSGRAYEQFF
TRBV6-1	TRBJ1-2	CASSEYQGAGGYTF
TRBV23-1	TRBJ2-3	CASSQGLAGADTQYF
TRBV4-3	TRBJ2-1	CASSQDRLAGNEQFF
TRBV27	TRBJ2-5	CASSLGTRLETQYF
TRBV2	TRBJ1-1	CASTLGGDRIGAFF
TRBV18	TRBJ1-1	CASSPLGQGHPGNTEAFF
TRBV2	TRBJ2-3	CASLWLTDTQYF
TRBV6-1	TRBJ1-1	CASSYTENTEAFF
TRBV28	TRBJ2-1	CASSSSSGRGTYNEQFF
TRBV11-2	TRBJ1-2	CASSSGTGTGGYTF